Below are 7 T cell receptor beta chains sequenced from a single sample in a study of T cells in Graves' hyperthyroidism and ophthalmopathy. Amplified TCR beta CDR3 regions came from RNA transcripts. Researchers ran a first-round RT-PCR on the TCR CDR3 using the HTBI primer set. TCRdb processed the multiplex PCR reads anew with MiXCR; each CDR3 protein has one entry. The top ten clones hold roughly an eighth of a sample with 390,000 or so distinct CDR3 sequences, roughly 14% of them seen once. Sequencing input: blood. The source of these receptors is a man between 18 and 35 years old with Graves' ophthalmopathy.

The J gene is TRBJ2-7, the V gene TRBV10-3, with D tentatively TRBD2 (6 bases). CDR3 length: 12 amino acids. Trimming stripped 8 bases from V and 6 bases from J, with 14 bases between. CDR1 ENHRY and CDR2 SYGVKD come from the germline V gene. CDR3 sequence reads: CAIGNSGGEQYF. In DNA form, the CDR3 reads TGTGCCATCGGCAATAGCGGTGGCGAGCAGTACTTC.

For this clonotype: A read error is possible here, since a much larger clone lies one base away. The J gene is TRBJ2-7, the V gene TRBV19, with D tentatively TRBD1 (6 bases). This CDR3 contains 14 residues. Germline loops: CDR1 LNHDA, CDR2 SQIVND (reference sequence). This CDR3 reads CARSMGADLYEQYF. CDR3 nucleotide sequence: TGTGCCAGAAGTATGGGGGCCGACCTCTACGAGCAGTACTTC.

The chain's CDR3 is CSASASGSSYEQYF. The DNA for the CDR3 is TGCAGTGCTAGCGCTAGCGGGAGCTCCTACGAGCAGTACTTC. This chain joins TRBV20-1 and TRBJ2-7; 10 nucleotides agree with TRBD2. J was trimmed by 0 bases and V by 3 bases; bases with no gene match: 2. The germline gives CDR1 DFQATT, CDR2 SNEGSKA (reference sequence). The CDR3 consists of 14 residues.

The chain has TRBV6-1 and TRBJ1-4; no reliable D call. CDR1 is MNHNS and CDR2 is SASEGT in the germline V gene. Trimming cost V 6 bases and J 3 bases, with 11 bases left between them. This CDR3 is 14 amino acids long. CDR3 protein: CASSLTEANEKLFF. The CDR3 DNA reads as TGTGCCAGCAGCCTAACAGAGGCTAATGAAAAACTGTTTTTT.

This clonotype has ten or more counts. The rearrangement uses TRBV6-1 and TRBJ2-3; D is tentatively TRBD1 or TRBD2 (5 bases each). Trimming took off 5 bases at V and 2 bases at J, with 23 bases between the two ends. Germline V lookup: CDR1 MNHNS, CDR2 SASEGT. CDR3 size: 18 residues. The CDR3 region is CASSHGTPRMVLTDTQYF. The CDR3 DNA reads as TGTGCCAGCAGTCACGGGACCCCTCGGATGGTACTCACAGATACGCAGTATTTT.

This clonotype was picked up many times. This chain connects TRBV7-9 to TRBJ1-2, with TRBD1 matching 8 bases. The CDR3 extends over 15 amino acids. Trimming took 4 bases from V and 4 from J; bases not matched to a gene: 8. Germline CDR1 is SEHNR and CDR2 is FQNEAQ (reference sequence). The CDR3 DNA follows: TGTGCCAGCAGCTCCAGCTCCGACAGGGGCTATGGCTACACCTTC. As protein: CASSSSSDRGYGYTF.

This clonotype was seen repeatedly, ten times or more. V and J are TRBV19 and TRBJ1-5, with D unclear. Per the germline V gene, CDR1 is LNHDA and CDR2 is SQIVND (reference sequence). This CDR3 is built from 15 residues. V was clipped by 6 bases and J by 1 base, with 13 bases between them. This CDR3 reads CASSLSLESNQPQHF. The CDR3 nucleotides are TGTGCCAGTAGCCTTTCTCTAGAGAGCAATCAGCCCCAGCATTTT.